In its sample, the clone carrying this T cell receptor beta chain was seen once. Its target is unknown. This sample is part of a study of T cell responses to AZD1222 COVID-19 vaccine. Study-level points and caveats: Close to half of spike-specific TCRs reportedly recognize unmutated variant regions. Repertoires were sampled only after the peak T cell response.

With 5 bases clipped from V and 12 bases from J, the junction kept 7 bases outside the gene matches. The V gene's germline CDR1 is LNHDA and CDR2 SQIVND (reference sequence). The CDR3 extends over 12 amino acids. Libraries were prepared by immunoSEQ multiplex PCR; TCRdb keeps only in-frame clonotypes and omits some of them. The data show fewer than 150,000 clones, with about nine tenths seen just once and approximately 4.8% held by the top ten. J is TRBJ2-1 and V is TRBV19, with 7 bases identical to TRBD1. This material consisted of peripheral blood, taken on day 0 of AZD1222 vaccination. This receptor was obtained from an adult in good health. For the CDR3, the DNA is TGTGCCAGTAGTGTAACGACAGGGCTGCAGTTCTTC. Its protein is CASSVTTGLQFF.